This T cell receptor (beta chain) was obtained from a study of T cell repertoires in cytomegalovirus infection. Overall study: It can be stated that public TCR beta signatures indicated CMV infection as well as a matching HLA type.

Concerning this clonotype: Its antigen remains unknown.

V gave up 0 bases and J gave up 4 bases, with 12 bases separating them. The V gene's germline CDR1 is SEHNR and CDR2 FQNEAQ (reference sequence). The length of the CDR3 is 16 residues. From the reads, TCRdb called clonotypes with MiXCR, one entry per CDR3 protein. The sample comprises under 600,000 distinct CDR3 sequences, 16% of which are singletons, and roughly a quarter rests with the top ten. Findings of the study overall: Within the response measured ex vivo, HLA-C-restricted CMV-specific TCR beta clonotypes were dominant. People with CMV and the relevant HLA were identified by cumulative public TCR beta family frequency.

What was sequenced was CD8+ T cells from PBMCs. This receptor was identified in a human donor in good health (CMV status not recorded). Some clones in this sample may be carry-over from other donors' samples. The chain has TRBV7-9 and TRBJ2-2, with D perhaps being TRBD1 or TRBD2 (5 bases each). CDR3 coding DNA: TGTGCCAGCAGCTTAGCTGAAGGGGCGGGCACCGGGGAGCTGTTTTTT. Translating it yields CASSLAEGAGTGELFF.